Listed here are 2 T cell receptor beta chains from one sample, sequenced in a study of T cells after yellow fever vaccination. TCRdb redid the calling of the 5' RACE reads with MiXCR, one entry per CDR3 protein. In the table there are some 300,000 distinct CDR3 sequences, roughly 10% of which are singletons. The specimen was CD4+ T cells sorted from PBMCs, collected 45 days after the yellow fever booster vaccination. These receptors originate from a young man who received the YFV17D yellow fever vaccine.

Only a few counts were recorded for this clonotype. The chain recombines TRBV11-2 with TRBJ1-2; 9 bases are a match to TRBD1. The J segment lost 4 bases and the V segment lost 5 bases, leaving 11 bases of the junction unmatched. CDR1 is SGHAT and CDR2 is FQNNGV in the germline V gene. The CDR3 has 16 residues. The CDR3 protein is CASSPTGGRNGYGYTF. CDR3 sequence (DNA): TGTGCCAGCAGCCCGACAGGGGGAAGGAATGGCTATGGCTACACCTTC.

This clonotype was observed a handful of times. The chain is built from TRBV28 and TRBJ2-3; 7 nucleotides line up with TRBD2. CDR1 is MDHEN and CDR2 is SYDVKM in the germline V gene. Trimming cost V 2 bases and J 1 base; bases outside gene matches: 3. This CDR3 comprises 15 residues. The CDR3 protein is CASSLVRGGTDTQYF. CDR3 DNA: TGTGCCAGCAGTTTAGTCCGGGGGGGCACAGATACGCAGTATTTT. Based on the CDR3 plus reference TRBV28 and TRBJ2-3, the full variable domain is DVKVTQSSRYLVKRTGEKVFLECVQDMDHENMFWYRQDPGLGLRLIYFSYDVKMKEKGDIPEGYSVSREKKERFSLILESASTNQTSMYLCASSLVRGGTDTQYFGPGTRLTVL.